The TCR beta chain under discussion was sequenced for a study of shared clonotypes between healthy human individuals. Adults of Caucasian background living in Nashville, Tennessee made up all donors. Tens of thousands of T cell genomes, or 250 to 300 ng DNA, went into replicate PCRs of unsorted PBMC. DNA from unsorted PBMC was sequenced on ten immunoSEQ deep assay plates. Authors' processing steps: ImmunoSEQ supplied junction-only sequences lacking quality scores, so filtering was different. Sequenced by immunoSEQ multiplex PCR; TCRdb stores in-frame clones only, minus some. V and J calls and clone size are as listed in that table; D and trimming were resolved from the DNA. The data show roughly 500,000 clones, 70% to 80% seen once. Sequenced material: PBMCs. The sequence was collected from a woman in her thirties or forties in good health. Some clones in this sample may be carry-over from other donors' samples.

CDR3 bases: TGTGCCAGCAGCTTAACCGGCAGCAGCTCCTACAATGAGCAGTTCTTC. It yields the protein CASSLTGSSSYNEQFF. The chain recombines TRBV7-3 with TRBJ2-1; D unresolved. Looked up from germline, CDR1 is SGHTA and CDR2 is FQGTGA. The CDR3 contains 16 residues. Trimming took 0 bases from V and 0 from J, leaving 9 bases between them.